The rows below give T cell receptor beta chains drawn from one sample of a study of shared clonotypes between healthy human individuals. Some clones are missing from TCRdb's copy, which holds only in-frame ones; the method was immunoSEQ multiplex PCR. This table has 2 million to 2.5 million clones, approximately 94% appearing once. Sequenced: naive CD4+ T cells sorted from blood. Receptor source: a man aged 18 to 30 in good health. Each CDR3 is given with its conserved first and last residue. The D gene is left open where the match is weak. Only some rows state a clone size, as once, few, many or a class for expanded clones.

CDR3 DNA: TGTGCCAGCAGCTCTATATACGAGCAGTACTTC
CDR3 protein: CASSSIYEQYF
D gene: NA
clone size: NA
J gene: TRBJ2-7
V gene: TRBV7-9

CDR3 DNA: TGTGCCAGCAGCTTAGCTGGGACACGATATTTT
CDR3 protein: CASSLAGTRYF
D gene: NA
clone size: NA
J gene: TRBJ2-3
V gene: TRBV11-2

CDR3 DNA: TGTGCCAGCAGTTTGAGAGGTCTAGCCAAAAAAAACATTCAGTACTTC
CDR3 protein: CASSLRGLAKKNIQYF
D gene: NA
clone size: once
J gene: TRBJ2-4
V gene: TRBV28

CDR3 DNA: TGTGCCAGCAGAAGGGACAGCGCGATTTACGAGCAGTACTTC
CDR3 protein: CASRRDSAIYEQYF
D gene: TRBD1
clone size: NA
J gene: TRBJ2-7
V gene: TRBV6-5

CDR3 DNA: TGTGCCAGCAGTGCCTCCGGGACATACACCTACGAGCAGTACTTC
CDR3 protein: CASSASGTYTYEQYF
D gene: NA
clone size: NA
J gene: TRBJ2-7
V gene: TRBV6-1

CDR3 DNA: TGCGCCAGCAGCCAAGGGGATCAATGGTTCGCCGGAAACACCATATATTTT
CDR3 protein: CASSQGDQWFAGNTIYF
D gene: NA
clone size: NA
J gene: TRBJ1-3
V gene: TRBV4-1

CDR3 DNA: TGTGCCAGCAGCTTTAGGGGTCGGACTGAAGCTTTCTTT
CDR3 protein: CASSFRGRTEAFF
D gene: NA
clone size: NA
J gene: TRBJ1-1
V gene: TRBV7-2

CDR3 DNA: TGCGCCAGCAGCGTATGGACAGGGGAAGCCTCCTACGAGCAGTACTTC
CDR3 protein: CASSVWTGEASYEQYF
D gene: TRBD1
clone size: NA
J gene: TRBJ2-7
V gene: TRBV5-1

CDR3 DNA: TGTGCCAGCAGCTTACCTCGGGACAGGCAAGAGACCCAGTACTTC
CDR3 protein: CASSLPRDRQETQYF
D gene: TRBD1
clone size: NA
J gene: TRBJ2-5
V gene: TRBV11-2

CDR3 DNA: TGTGCCAGCAGCTTAGGGACAGAAAACATTCAGTACTTC
CDR3 protein: CASSLGTENIQYF
D gene: NA
clone size: NA
J gene: TRBJ2-4
V gene: TRBV7-2

CDR3 DNA: TGTGCCAGCACTAAGCGGGAGAGTGGGGCAGATACGCAGTATTTT
CDR3 protein: CASTKRESGADTQYF
D gene: TRBD2
clone size: NA
J gene: TRBJ2-3
V gene: TRBV7-4

CDR3 DNA: TGTGCCAGCAATTTTGACAGGACCTCTGGAAACACCATATATTTT
CDR3 protein: CASNFDRTSGNTIYF
D gene: NA
clone size: NA
J gene: TRBJ1-3
V gene: TRBV6-6

CDR3 DNA: TGTGCCAGCAGTTACGGGGGCGATTACCAAGAGACCCAGTACTTC
CDR3 protein: CASSYGGDYQETQYF
D gene: NA
clone size: NA
J gene: TRBJ2-5
V gene: TRBV6-5

CDR3 DNA: TGTGCCAGCAGTGAATCAGGAGGTAATGAAAAACTGTTTTTT
CDR3 protein: CASSESGGNEKLFF
D gene: NA
clone size: NA
J gene: TRBJ1-4
V gene: TRBV6-1